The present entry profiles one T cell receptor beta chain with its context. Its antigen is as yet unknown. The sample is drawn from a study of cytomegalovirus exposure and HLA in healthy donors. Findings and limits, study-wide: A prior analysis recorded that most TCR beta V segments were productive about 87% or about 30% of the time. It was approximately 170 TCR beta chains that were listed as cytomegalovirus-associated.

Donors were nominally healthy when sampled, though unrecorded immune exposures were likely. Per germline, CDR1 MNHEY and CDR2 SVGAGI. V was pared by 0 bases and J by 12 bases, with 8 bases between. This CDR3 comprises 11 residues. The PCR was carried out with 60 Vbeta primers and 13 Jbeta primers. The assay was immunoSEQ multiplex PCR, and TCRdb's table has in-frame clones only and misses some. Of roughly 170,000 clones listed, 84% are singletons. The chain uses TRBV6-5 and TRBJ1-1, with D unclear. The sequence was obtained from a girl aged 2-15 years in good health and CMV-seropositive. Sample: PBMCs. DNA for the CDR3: TGTGCCAGCAGTTACTCGACAATCACTTTCTTT. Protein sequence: CASSYSTITFF.